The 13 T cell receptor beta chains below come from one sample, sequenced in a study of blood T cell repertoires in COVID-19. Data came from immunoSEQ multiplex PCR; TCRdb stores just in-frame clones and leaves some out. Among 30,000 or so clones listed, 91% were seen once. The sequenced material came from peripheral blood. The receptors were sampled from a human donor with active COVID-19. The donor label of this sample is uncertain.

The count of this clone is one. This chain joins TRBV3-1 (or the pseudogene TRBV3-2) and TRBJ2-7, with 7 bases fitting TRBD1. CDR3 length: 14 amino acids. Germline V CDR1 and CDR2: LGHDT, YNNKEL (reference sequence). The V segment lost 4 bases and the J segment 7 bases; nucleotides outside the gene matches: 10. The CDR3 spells CASSRPTGSQEQYF. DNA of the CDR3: TGTGCCAGCAGCCGCCCGACAGGGTCGCAGGAGCAGTACTTC.

The CDR3 sequence: CASSSTENTEAFF. The CDR3 coding sequence is TGTGCCAGCAGTTCTACAGAGAACACTGAAGCTTTCTTT. The chain joins TRBV7-9 to TRBJ1-1, with D unclear. The CDR3 extends over 13 amino acids. The germline CDR1 and CDR2 sequences are SEHNR and FQNEAQ (reference sequence). Trimming took 6 bases from V and 1 from J, leaving 9 bases between them.

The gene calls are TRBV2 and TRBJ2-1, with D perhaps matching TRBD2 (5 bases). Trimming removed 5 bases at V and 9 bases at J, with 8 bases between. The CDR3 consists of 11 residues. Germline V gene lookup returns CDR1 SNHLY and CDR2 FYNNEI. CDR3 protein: CASSRGSEQFF. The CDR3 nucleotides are TGTGCCAGCAGTCGCGGGTCTGAGCAGTTCTTC.

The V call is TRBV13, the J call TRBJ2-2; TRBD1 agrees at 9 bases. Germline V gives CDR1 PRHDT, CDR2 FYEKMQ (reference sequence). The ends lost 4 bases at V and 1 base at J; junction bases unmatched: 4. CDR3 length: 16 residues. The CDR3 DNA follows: TGTGCCAGCAGCTCCTACAGGGGGCGGAACACCGGGGAGCTGTTTTTT. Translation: CASSSYRGRNTGELFF. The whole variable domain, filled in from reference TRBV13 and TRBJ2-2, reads AAGVIQSPRHLIKEKRETATLKCYPIPRHDTVYWYQQGPGQDPQFLISFYEKMQSDKGSIPDRFSAQQFSDYHSELNMSSLELGDSALYFCASSSYRGRNTGELFFGEGSRLTVL.

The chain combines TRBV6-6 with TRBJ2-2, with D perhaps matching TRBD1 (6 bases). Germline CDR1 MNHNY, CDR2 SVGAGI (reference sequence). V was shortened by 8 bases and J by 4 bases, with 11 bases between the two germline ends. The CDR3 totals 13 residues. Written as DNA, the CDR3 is TGTGCCAGCCTAACAGGGTTCACCGGGGAGCTGTTTTTT. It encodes CASLTGFTGELFF.

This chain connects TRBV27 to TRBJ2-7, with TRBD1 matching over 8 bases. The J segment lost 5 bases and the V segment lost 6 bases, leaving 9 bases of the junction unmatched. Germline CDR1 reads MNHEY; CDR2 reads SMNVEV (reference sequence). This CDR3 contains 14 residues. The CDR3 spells CASRSTGGLDEQYF. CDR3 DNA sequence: TGTGCCAGCAGATCAACAGGGGGGTTGGACGAGCAGTACTTC.

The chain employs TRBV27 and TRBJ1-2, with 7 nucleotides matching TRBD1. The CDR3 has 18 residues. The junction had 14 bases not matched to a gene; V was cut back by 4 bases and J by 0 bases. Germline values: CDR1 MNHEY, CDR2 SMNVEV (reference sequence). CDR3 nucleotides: TGTGCCAGCAGTTCCTCGGGTCCCGGGACAGTCGCTAACTATGGCTACACCTTC. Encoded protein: CASSSSGPGTVANYGYTF.

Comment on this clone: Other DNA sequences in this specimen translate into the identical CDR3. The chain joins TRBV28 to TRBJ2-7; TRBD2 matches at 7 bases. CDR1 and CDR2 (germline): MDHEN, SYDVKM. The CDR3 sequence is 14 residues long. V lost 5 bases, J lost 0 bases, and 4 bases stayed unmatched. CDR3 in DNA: TGTGCCAGCAGTCGTGGCGGGAGCTCCTACGAGCAGTACTTC. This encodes CASSRGGSSYEQYF.

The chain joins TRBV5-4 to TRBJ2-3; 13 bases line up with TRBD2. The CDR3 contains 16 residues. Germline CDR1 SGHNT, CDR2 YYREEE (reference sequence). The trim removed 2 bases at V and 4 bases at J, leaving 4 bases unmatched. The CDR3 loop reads CASSLRTSGGPDTQYF. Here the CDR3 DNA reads TGTGCCAGCAGCTTACGGACTAGCGGGGGCCCAGATACGCAGTATTTT.

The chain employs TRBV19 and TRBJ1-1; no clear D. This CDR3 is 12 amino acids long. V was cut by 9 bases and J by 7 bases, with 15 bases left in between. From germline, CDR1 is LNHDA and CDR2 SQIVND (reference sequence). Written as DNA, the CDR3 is TGTGCCAGCGCTTTTCGCGGCGGTGAAGCTTTCTTT. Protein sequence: CASAFRGGEAFF.

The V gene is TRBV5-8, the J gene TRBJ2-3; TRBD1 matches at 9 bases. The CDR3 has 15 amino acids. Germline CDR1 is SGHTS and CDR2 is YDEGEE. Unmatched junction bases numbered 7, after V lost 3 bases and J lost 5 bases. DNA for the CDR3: TGTGCCAGCAGCTACCTACAGGGGGCAGGAGATACGCAGTATTTT. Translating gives CASSYLQGAGDTQYF.

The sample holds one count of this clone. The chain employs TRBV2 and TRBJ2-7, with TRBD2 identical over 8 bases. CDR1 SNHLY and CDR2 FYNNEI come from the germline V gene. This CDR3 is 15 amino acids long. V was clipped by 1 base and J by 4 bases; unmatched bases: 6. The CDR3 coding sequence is TGTGCCAGCAGTGAAGAGGGCGGGGGGACGTACGAGCAGTACTTC. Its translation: CASSEEGGGTYEQYF.

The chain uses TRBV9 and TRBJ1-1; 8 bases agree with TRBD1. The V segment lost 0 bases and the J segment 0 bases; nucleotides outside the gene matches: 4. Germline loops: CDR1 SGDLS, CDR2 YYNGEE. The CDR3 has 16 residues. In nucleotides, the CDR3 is TGTGCCAGCAGCGTAGGGACAGGGCTTATGAACACTGAAGCTTTCTTT. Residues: CASSVGTGLMNTEAFF.